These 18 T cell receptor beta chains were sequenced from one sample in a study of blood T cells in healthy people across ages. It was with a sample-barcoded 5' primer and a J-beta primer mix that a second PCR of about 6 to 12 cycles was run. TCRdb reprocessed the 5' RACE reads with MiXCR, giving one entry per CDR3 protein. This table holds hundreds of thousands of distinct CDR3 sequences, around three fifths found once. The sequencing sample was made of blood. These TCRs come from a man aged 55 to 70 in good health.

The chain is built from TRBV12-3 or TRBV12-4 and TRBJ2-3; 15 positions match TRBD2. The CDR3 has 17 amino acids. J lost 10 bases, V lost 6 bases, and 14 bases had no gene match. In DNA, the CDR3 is TGTGCCAGCAGACCGGGACTAGCGGGGGGCAGGGGGGATGCGCAGTATTTT. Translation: CASRPGLAGGRGDAQYF.

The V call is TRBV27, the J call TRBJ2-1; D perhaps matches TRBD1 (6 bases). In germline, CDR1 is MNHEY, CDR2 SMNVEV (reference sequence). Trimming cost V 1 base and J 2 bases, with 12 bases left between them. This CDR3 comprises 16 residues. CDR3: CASSLYPRTAYNEQFF. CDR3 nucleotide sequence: TGTGCCAGCAGTTTATACCCTAGGACAGCCTACAATGAGCAGTTCTTC.

CDR3 bases: TGTGCCACCAGCGATGCTAGCACAGATACGCAGTATTTT. This sequence encodes CATSDASTDTQYF. The chain combines TRBV15 with TRBJ2-3; D not certain. V was shortened by 5 bases and J by 0 bases, with 6 bases between the two germline ends. Looked up from germline, CDR1 is LNHNV and CDR2 is YYDKDF (reference sequence). This CDR3 comprises 13 residues. The full variable domain, with the rest looked up from reference TRBV15 and TRBJ2-3, is DAMVIQNPRYQVTQFGKPVTLSCSQTLNHNVMYWYQQKSSQAPKLLFHYYDKDFNNEADTPDNFQSRRPNTSFCFLDIRSPGLGDTAMYLCATSDASTDTQYFGPGTRLTVL.

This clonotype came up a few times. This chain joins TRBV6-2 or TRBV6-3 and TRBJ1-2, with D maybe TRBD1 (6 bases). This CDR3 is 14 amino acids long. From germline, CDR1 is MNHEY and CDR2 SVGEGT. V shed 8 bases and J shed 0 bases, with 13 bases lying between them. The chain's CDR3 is CASRAGGTNYGYTF. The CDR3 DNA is TGTGCCAGCCGGGCCGGGGGCACTAACTATGGCTACACCTTC.

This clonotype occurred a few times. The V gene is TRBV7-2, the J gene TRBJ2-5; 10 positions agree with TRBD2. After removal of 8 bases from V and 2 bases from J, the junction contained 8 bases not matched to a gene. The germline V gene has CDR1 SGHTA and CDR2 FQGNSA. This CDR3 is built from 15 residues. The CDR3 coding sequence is TGTGCCAGCGGGGGTTCTAGCGGGGGTCAAGAGACCCAGTACTTC. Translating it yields CASGGSSGGQETQYF.

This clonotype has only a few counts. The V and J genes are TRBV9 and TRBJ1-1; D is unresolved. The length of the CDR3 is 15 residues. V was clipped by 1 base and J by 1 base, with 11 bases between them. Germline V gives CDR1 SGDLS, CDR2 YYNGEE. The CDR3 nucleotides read TGTGCCAGCAGCGTAAACGAGGGATCGAACACTGAAGCTTTCTTT. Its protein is CASSVNEGSNTEAFF.

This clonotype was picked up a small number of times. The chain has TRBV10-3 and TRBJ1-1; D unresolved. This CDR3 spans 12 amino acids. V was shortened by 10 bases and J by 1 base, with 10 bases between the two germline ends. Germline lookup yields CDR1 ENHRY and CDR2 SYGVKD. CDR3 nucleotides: TGTGCCACTCGCCGGGAGAACACTGAAGCTTTCTTT. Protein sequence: CATRRENTEAFF.

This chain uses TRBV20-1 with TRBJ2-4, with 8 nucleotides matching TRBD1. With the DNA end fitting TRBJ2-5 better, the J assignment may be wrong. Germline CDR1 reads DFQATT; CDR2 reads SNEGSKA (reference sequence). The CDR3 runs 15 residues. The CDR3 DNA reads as TGCAGTGCTGCCCACGGACAGGGTTTCGAGGAGACCCAGTACTTC. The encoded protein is CSAAHGQGFEETQYF.

The CDR3 loop is CASSPRDPETQYF. The CDR3 coding sequence is TGCGCCAGCAGCCCCCGGGACCCCGAGACCCAGTACTTC. This chain links TRBV4-1 with TRBJ2-5; perhaps D is TRBD1 or TRBD2 (5 bases each). The CDR3 is 13 amino acids. Trimming removed 4 bases from V and 5 bases from J, with 11 bases in between. CDR1 is MGHRA, CDR2 YSYEKL, per germline.

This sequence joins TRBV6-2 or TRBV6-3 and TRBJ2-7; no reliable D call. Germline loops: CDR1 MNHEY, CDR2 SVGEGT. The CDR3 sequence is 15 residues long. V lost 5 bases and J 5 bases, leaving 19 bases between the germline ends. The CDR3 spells CASSRDKGDTNEQYF. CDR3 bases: TGTGCCAGCAGTCGCGACAAGGGCGACACGAACGAGCAGTACTTC.

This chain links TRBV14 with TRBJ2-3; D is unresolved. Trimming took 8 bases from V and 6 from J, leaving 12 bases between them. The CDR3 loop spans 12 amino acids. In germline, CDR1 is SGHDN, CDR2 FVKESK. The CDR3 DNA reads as TGTGCCAGCGCCGCCGTGTGGGATACGCAGTATTTT. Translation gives CASAAVWDTQYF. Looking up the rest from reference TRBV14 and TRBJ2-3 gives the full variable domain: EAGVTQFPSHSVIEKGQTVTLRCDPISGHDNLYWYRRVMGKEIKFLLHFVKESKQDESGMPNNRFLAERTGGTYSTLKVQPAELEDSGVYFCASAAVWDTQYFGPGTRLTVL.

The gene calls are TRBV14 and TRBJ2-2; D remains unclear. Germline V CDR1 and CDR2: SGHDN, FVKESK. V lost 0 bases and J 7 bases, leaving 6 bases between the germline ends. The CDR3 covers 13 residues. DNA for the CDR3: TGTGCCAGCAGCCAAGAACCATACGGGGAGCTGTTTTTT. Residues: CASSQEPYGELFF.

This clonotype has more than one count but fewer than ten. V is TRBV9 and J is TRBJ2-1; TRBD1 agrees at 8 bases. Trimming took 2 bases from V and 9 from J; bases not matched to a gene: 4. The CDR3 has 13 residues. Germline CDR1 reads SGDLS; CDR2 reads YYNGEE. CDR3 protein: CASSVQGAGEQFF. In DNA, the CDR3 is TGTGCCAGCAGCGTTCAGGGGGCGGGTGAGCAGTTCTTC.

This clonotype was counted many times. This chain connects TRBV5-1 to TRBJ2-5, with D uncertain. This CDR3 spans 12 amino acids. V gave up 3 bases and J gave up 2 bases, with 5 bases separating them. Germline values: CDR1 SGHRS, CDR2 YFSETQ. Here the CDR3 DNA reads TGCGCCAGCAGCTCCGGGCAAGAGACCCAGTACTTC. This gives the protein CASSSGQETQYF.

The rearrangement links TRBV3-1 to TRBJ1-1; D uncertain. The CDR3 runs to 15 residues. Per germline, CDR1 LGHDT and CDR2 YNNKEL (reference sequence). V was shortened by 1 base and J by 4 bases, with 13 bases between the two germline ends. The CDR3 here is CASSQGSRPATEAFF. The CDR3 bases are TGTGCCAGCAGCCAAGGGAGCAGACCGGCCACTGAAGCTTTCTTT.

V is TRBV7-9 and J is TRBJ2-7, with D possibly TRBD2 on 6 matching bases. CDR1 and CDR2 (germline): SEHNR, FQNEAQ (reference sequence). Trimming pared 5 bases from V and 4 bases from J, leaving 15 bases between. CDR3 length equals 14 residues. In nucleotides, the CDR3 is TGTGCCAGCAGCCCCCAAGGAGGGGCGTACGAGCAGTACTTC. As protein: CASSPQGGAYEQYF.

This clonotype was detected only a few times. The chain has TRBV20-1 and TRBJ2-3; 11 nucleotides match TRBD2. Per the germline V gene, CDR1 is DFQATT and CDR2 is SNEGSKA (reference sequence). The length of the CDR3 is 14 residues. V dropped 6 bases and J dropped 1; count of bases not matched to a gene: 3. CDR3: CSAATSGGTDTQYF. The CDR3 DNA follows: TGCAGTGCGGCGACTAGCGGGGGCACAGATACGCAGTATTTT.

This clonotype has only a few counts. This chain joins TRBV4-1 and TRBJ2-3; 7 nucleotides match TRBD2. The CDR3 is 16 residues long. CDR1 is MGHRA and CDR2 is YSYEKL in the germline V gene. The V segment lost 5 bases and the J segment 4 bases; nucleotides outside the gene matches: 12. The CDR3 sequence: CASSLQDAGVADTQYF. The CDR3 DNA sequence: TGCGCCAGCAGCTTACAGGACGCGGGGGTAGCAGATACGCAGTATTTT.